This T cell receptor (beta chain) was identified during a study of siplizumab effects on memory and regulatory T cells. Findings of the study overall: Assignment of a naive or memory phenotype failed for roughly 80-97% of the proliferating CD4+ or CD8+ clones. Greater diversity than memory cells seemed evident in naive T cells, which also appeared to be major alloresponse contributors. Only a minor fraction of alloreactive clones mapped to unstimulated subsets. Treg-derived clones made up an average of roughly 70% of mappable alloreactive CD4+ clones with siplizumab and 26.9% in controls.

Points on this clone: Its antigen is currently unknown.

Repertoires were generated with immunoSEQ multiplex PCR, while TCRdb's copy carries only in-frame clones and drops some. The sample shows some 90,000 clones, about nine tenths of them seen only once. CDR1 and CDR2 from the germline V gene are MNHNY and SVGAGI (reference sequence). This CDR3 comprises 14 residues. Germline trimming cut 5 bases from V and 7 bases from J; bases unmatched to any gene: 6. The chain is built from TRBV6-6 and TRBJ1-5; 9 bases line up with TRBD1. The sample comprised CD4+ T cells sorted from blood. This receptor was obtained from a human donor in good health. CDR3 in amino acids: CASSPGQGRQPQHF. The DNA of the CDR3 is TGTGCCAGCAGTCCGGGACAGGGCCGGCAGCCCCAGCATTTT.